The rows below give T cell receptor beta chains drawn from one sample of a study of radiotherapy plus CTLA-4 blockade in lung cancer. Clones were sequenced by immunoSEQ multiplex PCR, and TCRdb holds only the in-frame ones, with some missing. This sample has over 80,000 clones, with under 85% found just once. Specimen: peripheral blood, collected from a patient treated with radiotherapy plus ipilimumab. The receptors were sampled from a human donor with non-small cell lung cancer who had stable disease on radiotherapy plus ipilimumab. The CDR3 runs from the conserved cysteine through the conserved F or W. The D gene is left open where the match is weak. Not all rows give a size; the values are once, few, many and, for expanded clones, a class.

V,size,D,J,DNA,CDR3
TRBV28,-,-,TRBJ1-2,TGTGCCAGCAGTTTAGCCGTTAACTATGGCTACACCTTC,CASSLAVNYGYTF
TRBV25-1,-,TRBD1,TRBJ1-1,TGTGCCAGCAGTGACCCATTGGGGGGAGGGGGCCTCAGTACTGAAGCTTTCTTT,CASSDPLGGGGLSTEAFF
TRBV10-3,few,-,TRBJ2-7,TGTGCCATCGGGGTGGGGGACGAGCAGTACTTC,CAIGVGDEQYF
TRBV5-1,few,-,TRBJ1-4,TGCGCCAGCAGCAGATCGGACGGAGATGAAAAACTGTTTTTT,CASSRSDGDEKLFF
TRBV5-1,-,TRBD2,TRBJ2-3,TGCGCCAGCAGCTTGGTCGCGGGGGGCACAGATACGCAGTATTTT,CASSLVAGGTDTQYF
TRBV7-9,-,-,TRBJ1-2,TGTGCCAGCAGCATCCAGGCCCCTAAAGATGGCTACACCTTC,CASSIQAPKDGYTF
TRBV5-6,-,-,TRBJ1-3,TGTGCCAGCAGCAACCGGGCTGGAAACACCATATATTTT,CASSNRAGNTIYF
TRBV9,-,-,TRBJ1-1,TGTGCCAGCAGCGTGGGGATATCCGGGAGAGTGAACACTGAAGCTTTCTTT,CASSVGISGRVNTEAFF
TRBV7-3,once,-,TRBJ2-2,TGTGCCAGCAGCACGACAGCTACCGGGGAGCTGTTTTTT,CASSTTATGELFF
TRBV6-5,-,-,TRBJ1-3,TGTGCCAGCAGTTACAGGGGCGGCTCTGGAAACACCATATATTTT,CASSYRGGSGNTIYF
TRBV5-1,-,-,TRBJ2-7,TGCGCCAGCAGCCAACGCCAGGGAGCCTACGAGCAGTACTTC,CASSQRQGAYEQYF
TRBV5-4,once,TRBD1,TRBJ1-2,TGTGCCAGCAGCAGGGAACCGGGACAGAAAAACTATGGCTACACCTTC,CASSREPGQKNYGYTF
TRBV5-1,-,TRBD2,TRBJ2-3,TGCGCCAGCAGCCCACTAGCGGGGGGACCGACAGATACGCAGTATTTT,CASSPLAGGPTDTQYF
TRBV27,-,TRBD2,TRBJ2-3,TGTGCCAGCAGTTTCGCGGGAGGCTTGGATACGCAGTATTTT,CASSFAGGLDTQYF
TRBV11-2,-,-,TRBJ2-3,TGTGCCGACGGGCCGCGGCCCCAAGATACGCAGTATTTT,CADGPRPQDTQYF
TRBV2,-,TRBD2,TRBJ2-1,TGTGCCCGCAGTGGGGGCGGGGGGGCAAATGAGCAGTTCTTC,CARSGGGGANEQFF
TRBV5-1,-,-,TRBJ2-5,TGCGCCAGCAGCCCCGGAACTGCGGAGACCCAGTACTTC,CASSPGTAETQYF
TRBV28,-,-,TRBJ1-1,TGTGCCAGCAGTCCCCGGGCTCGGGGGAAGGCTTTCTTT,CASSPRARGKAFF
TRBV7-2,-,TRBD1,TRBJ1-4,TGTGCCAGCAGCAGGACAGGGAAAGTAGGGGAAAAACTGTTTTTT,CASSRTGKVGEKLFF
TRBV25-1,-,-,TRBJ1-5,TGTGCCAGCAGTTTCGGGGTCAGCAATCAGCCCCAGCATTTT,CASSFGVSNQPQHF
TRBV28,-,TRBD1,TRBJ2-7,TGTGCCAGCAGTGCGCCGGGACAGGGGACAACCTACGAGCAGTACTTC,CASSAPGQGTTYEQYF
TRBV6-5,-,TRBD2,TRBJ2-7,TGTGCCAGCAGTTACGGTTCCGGGAGGGCCTACGAGCAGTACTTC,CASSYGSGRAYEQYF
TRBV4-1,-,-,TRBJ2-7,TGCGCCAGCAGCCAGTACTGGGGTCCCTCCTACGAGCAGTACTTC,CASSQYWGPSYEQYF
TRBV5-4,-,-,TRBJ2-3,TGTGCCAGCAGTTCCCTCGGGGGGCGCGGAGATACGCAGTATTTT,CASSSLGGRGDTQYF
TRBV6-1,-,-,TRBJ2-7,TGTGCCAGCAGCGGAGACATATTGAGCTCCTACGAGCAGTACTTC,CASSGDILSSYEQYF
TRBV5-1,-,TRBD1,TRBJ1-2,TGCGCCAGCAGCCGGGACAGTTCAAGCTATGGCTACACCTTC,CASSRDSSSYGYTF
TRBV27,-,-,TRBJ2-1,TGTGCCAGCAGTTTTGTCCAAGCGGTGCACAATGAGCAGTTCTTC,CASSFVQAVHNEQFF
TRBV30,-,-,TRBJ1-5,TGTGCCTGGAGTCTGCAGGGTTGGGAGACCAATCAGCCCCAGCATTTT,CAWSLQGWETNQPQHF
TRBV5-1,-,TRBD2,TRBJ2-7,TGCGCCAGCAGCTCGAGCGGGGGACGTTACGAGCAGTACTTC,CASSSSGGRYEQYF
TRBV7-9,-,TRBD2,TRBJ2-1,TGTGCCAGCAGCTTAGTTCTCGCGGGAGGGAACAATGAGCAGTTCTTC,CASSLVLAGGNNEQFF
TRBV11-2,-,TRBD1,TRBJ1-1,TGTGCCAGCAGCGAGGGACAGGCAAGCACTGAAGCTTTCTTT,CASSEGQASTEAFF
TRBV5-1,-,-,TRBJ2-7,TGCGCCAGCAGCTTGGACAGTGGACCCTACGAGCAGTACTTC,CASSLDSGPYEQYF
TRBV28,few,-,TRBJ2-2,TGTGCAGCACAGGGAACGGACACCGGGGAGCTGTTTTTT,CAAQGTDTGELFF
TRBV10-2,-,-,TRBJ2-7,TGCGCCAGCAGTAAAGGACAGCAGTACGAGCAGTACTTC,CASSKGQQYEQYF
TRBV19,-,-,TRBJ2-3,TGTGCCAGTAGTATCCCTGCAGGGCGCCACACAGATACGCAGTATTTT,CASSIPAGRHTDTQYF
TRBV6-1,few,-,TRBJ2-7,TGTGCCAGCAGTTTCCAGGGGATCGACGAGCAGTACTTC,CASSFQGIDEQYF
TRBV29-1,-,TRBD1,TRBJ2-1,TGCAGCGTCCAGGGACAGGGGTATGAGCAGTTCTTC,CSVQGQGYEQFF
TRBV18,-,TRBD1,TRBJ2-7,TGTGCCAGCTCAACGGACAGGGTAGCCTACGAGCAGTACTTC,CASSTDRVAYEQYF
TRBV27,-,-,TRBJ2-2,TGTGCCAGCAGTCGGGTAGACGCGAACACCGGGGAGCTGTTTTTT,CASSRVDANTGELFF
TRBV7-9,few,TRBD1,TRBJ2-3,TGTGCCAGCAGCTCCAGACAGGGGACGAAAGATACGCAGTATTTT,CASSSRQGTKDTQYF
TRBV19,-,-,TRBJ1-5,TGTGCCAGTAGTATGGGAGGGGCCGTGTGGAATCAGCCCCAGCATTTT,CASSMGGAVWNQPQHF